This T cell receptor (beta chain) was obtained from a study of blood T cells in healthy people across ages. For the study at large: Using template switching, researchers captured about one barcoded beta molecule for each two T cells.

General study points: Diversity of TCR beta per million T cells declined in a roughly linear way with age.

Total RNA extraction produced at least 5.5 micrograms (per sample) for the study. Points on this clonotype: The antigen remains undetermined.

The CDR3 runs 15 residues. Looked up from germline, CDR1 is MNHEY and CDR2 is SVGAGI. V lost 0 bases to trimming and J lost 0 bases, with 8 bases between them. The authors ran a second PCR of 7 to 11 cycles using a sample-barcoded 5' primer and a J-beta primer mix. Each of the cDNA molecules was tagged by a template-switch adaptor with 12 random nucleotides. TCRdb re-analysed the 5' RACE reads in MiXCR, keeping a single row per CDR3 protein. The repertoire has fewer than 1,000,000 distinct CDR3 sequences, more than 35% of them found once; the top ten carry 15% to 20%. V usage is TRBV6-5 and J usage is TRBJ1-1; D unclear. Material: blood. This TCR derives from an elderly man in good health. Written as DNA, the CDR3 is TGTGCCAGCAGTTACTCGGGCCCAATGAACACTGAAGCTTTCTTT. It is translated as CASSYSGPMNTEAFF.